These 2 T cell receptor beta chains came from one sample sequenced in a study of CD8 T cells in ankylosing spondylitis (dated by TCRdb to about 2017). Library construction relied on 5' RACE. TCRdb lists the instrument as Illumina HiSeq 2500. TCRdb passed the public sequencing reads through fastp at Q25 and MiXCR, retaining productive beta sequences. Each record represents a unique CDR3 protein, reported with the most common genes and DNA among its rows. Present in this sample are about 42,000 distinct CDR3 sequences, 4% of which were seen just once. 3% to 4% of the sample belongs to the ten largest clones. The sample taken for sequencing was blood, either unsorted or a sorted T cell fraction (not recorded which). The source is a female donor with ankylosing spondylitis or in good health (not recorded which).

This clonotype has ten or more counts. The chain carries TRBV9 and TRBJ2-5; weak D call: TRBD2 (7 bases). Between the trimmed V and J ends, which lost 4 bases and 5 bases, there was a span of 18 bases. CDR3 length equals 15 residues. Germline V gene lookup returns CDR1 SGDLS and CDR2 YYNGEE. CDR3 sequence (DNA): TGTGCCAGCAGCCCCCAAGGGGGGGGCCTCGAGACCCAGTACTTC. It encodes CASSPQGGGLETQYF.

This clonotype was counted at least ten times. The V gene is TRBV9, the J gene TRBJ1-1; 7 bases align to TRBD1. The V gene end was trimmed by 5 bases and the J gene end by 4 bases; junction bases not matched to a gene: 8. Germline assignment: CDR1 SGDLS and CDR2 YYNGEE. The length of the CDR3 is 14 residues. CDR3 in DNA: TGTGCCAGCAGTAAGACAGGGTTGGTCACTGAAGCTTTCTTT. Translation gives CASSKTGLVTEAFF.